One and the same sample provided the 27 T cell receptor beta chains below, sequenced in a study of blood T cell repertoires in COVID-19. TCRdb's table, derived via immunoSEQ multiplex PCR, lists solely in-frame clones and lacks some. The top ten clones hold under 4.5% of a sample with just over 250,000 clones, about 85% of them seen once. The material sequenced was peripheral blood. Receptor source: a man in his sixties who had recovered from COVID-19.

This clone was found once. The chain's CDR3 is CAISPGLAGGTGELFF. As DNA, the CDR3 is TGTGCCATCAGTCCGGGACTAGCGGGGGGCACCGGGGAGCTGTTTTTT. The chain links TRBV10-3 to TRBJ2-2; 15 nucleotides align to TRBD2. The trim removed 5 bases at V and 4 bases at J, leaving 2 bases unmatched. The CDR3 contains 16 residues. Germline CDR1 and CDR2: ENHRY and SYGVKD.

This clone was picked up one time. The gene calls are TRBV7-2 and TRBJ1-1; 7 bases fit TRBD1. J lost 1 base, V lost 0 bases, and 2 bases had no gene match. Germline CDR1 is SGHTA and CDR2 is FQGNSA. The CDR3 is 15 amino acids. CDR3: CASSLAGQWNTEAFF. For the CDR3, the DNA is TGTGCCAGCAGCTTAGCGGGACAGTGGAACACTGAAGCTTTCTTT.

The chain employs TRBV5-1 and TRBJ2-7; 11 bases map to TRBD2. The CDR3 runs to 15 residues. The germline V gene has CDR1 SGHRS and CDR2 YFSETQ. Trimming took 3 bases from V and 4 from J; bases not matched to a gene: 6. CDR3 DNA: TGCGCCAGCAGCTCCGGGACTAGCGGAAGGTACGAGCAGTACTTC. It specifies CASSSGTSGRYEQYF.

The sample holds a few counts of this clone. The chain employs TRBV3-1 (or the pseudogene TRBV3-2) and TRBJ1-1, with no clear D. Germline assignment: CDR1 LGHDT and CDR2 YNNKEL (reference sequence). V was trimmed by 0 bases and J by 6 bases, leaving 5 bases between them. CDR3 length: 12 residues. CDR3 nucleotides: TGTGCCAGCAGCCAAGATTTATCTGAAGCTTTCTTT. This encodes CASSQDLSEAFF.

The chain joins TRBV18 to TRBJ2-5, with 8 bases matching TRBD2. This CDR3 region has 16 residues. The junction had 6 bases not matched to a gene; V was cut back by 1 base and J by 2 bases. Germline CDR1 is KGHSH and CDR2 is LQKENI. The CDR3 DNA reads as TGTGCCAGCTCACCACTAAGCGGGGGCAATCAAGAGACCCAGTACTTC. Its protein is CASSPLSGGNQETQYF.

This chain joins TRBV19 and TRBJ2-2, with D maybe TRBD1 (6 bases). The CDR3 is made up of 14 amino acids. CDR1 is LNHDA and CDR2 is SQIVND in the germline V gene (reference sequence). V dropped 3 bases and J dropped 4 bases, with 9 bases sitting between them. CDR3 sequence reads: CASSITGITGELFF. The CDR3 DNA reads TGTGCCAGTAGTATTACAGGGATCACCGGGGAGCTGTTTTTT.

Turning to this clone: Other DNA sequences from this sample encode an identical CDR3 as well. The chain recombines TRBV9 with TRBJ2-7, with D possibly TRBD1 on 5 matching bases. Deletions cut 0 bases from V and 1 base from J, with 11 bases between. The germline V gene has CDR1 SGDLS and CDR2 YYNGEE. CDR3 length: 15 residues. CDR3 sequence: CASSVGSAGSYEQYF. The CDR3 nucleotides are TGTGCCAGCAGCGTAGGTTCGGCAGGGTCCTACGAGCAGTACTTC.

The chain couples TRBV3-1 (or the pseudogene TRBV3-2) to TRBJ2-4; D ambiguous. CDR3 length: 16 amino acids. The ends were cut back, 0 bases at V and 0 bases at J, with 9 bases in the middle. Germline-derived CDR1 and CDR2 are LGHDT and YNNKEL (reference sequence). In DNA, the CDR3 is TGTGCCAGCAGCCAAGAATATGCCAGAGCCAAAAACATTCAGTACTTC. As protein: CASSQEYARAKNIQYF.

The CDR3 spells CASRATALYGYTF. Here the CDR3 DNA reads TGTGCCAGCAGAGCGACAGCACTCTATGGCTACACCTTC. This chain links TRBV6-5 with TRBJ1-2; the D gene is possibly TRBD1 (5 bases). CDR1 and CDR2 (germline): MNHEY, SVGAGI. The germline V and J ends were trimmed by 6 bases and 4 bases, with 12 bases remaining between them. The CDR3 contains 13 residues.

This clone appeared once. The chain combines TRBV12-1 with TRBJ2-1; TRBD1, the D gene given by the table, was not confirmed from the DNA. TRBV12-1 is given as a pseudogene. There are 15 residues in the CDR3. The CDR3 is CASSPLTVSYNEQFF. In DNA form, the CDR3 reads TGTGCCAGCAGCCCTTTGACAGTCTCCTACAATGAGCAGTTCTTC.

The rearrangement uses TRBV27 and TRBJ2-7; 16 bases agree with TRBD2. J was trimmed by 6 bases and V by 6 bases; bases with no gene match: 14. Germline CDR1 reads MNHEY; CDR2 reads SMNVEV (reference sequence). The CDR3 has 18 residues. In DNA, the CDR3 is TGTGCCAGCAGCAGACAGGGACTAGCGGGGGGGATTGTCTCCGAGCAGTACTTC. Its protein product is CASSRQGLAGGIVSEQYF.

This clone was observed a few times. The V gene is TRBV2, the J gene TRBJ2-6, with 7 bases fitting TRBD1. CDR1 and CDR2 (germline): SNHLY, FYNNEI. V was pared by 7 bases and J by 1 base, with 16 bases of the junction left unmatched. CDR3 length: 19 residues. In nucleotides, the CDR3 is TGTGCCAGCAAACTGCAGGAAGACAGGGTCGTGTCTGGGGCCAACGTCCTGACTTTC. It encodes CASKLQEDRVVSGANVLTF.

J is TRBJ1-4 and V is TRBV18; no clear D gene. V was clipped by 6 bases and J by 10 bases, with 21 bases between them. Germline V lookup: CDR1 KGHSH, CDR2 LQKENI. CDR3 length: 15 residues. The CDR3, as DNA: TGTGCCAGCTCTCTCGAGGCGACGTCTAACGGAAAACTGTTTTTT. Translating it yields CASSLEATSNGKLFF. Supplemented by reference TRBV18 and TRBJ1-4, the full variable domain reads NAGVMQNPRHLVRRRGQEARLRCSPMKGHSHVYWYRQLPEEGLKFMVYLQKENIIDESGMPKERFSAEFPKEGPSILRIQQVVRGDSAAYFCASSLEATSNGKLFFGSGTQLSVL.

This chain's CDR3 is CASSQPQGGFGSNEKLFF. Here the CDR3 DNA reads TGTGCCAGCAGCCAACCACAGGGGGGGTTTGGGTCTAATGAAAAACTGTTTTTT. The chain employs TRBV3-1 (or the pseudogene TRBV3-2) and TRBJ1-4, with 8 bases that match TRBD1. The CDR3 spans 18 residues. Trimming at V came to 2 bases and at J to 3 bases, leaving 11 bases not matched to a gene. Looked up from germline, CDR1 is LGHDT and CDR2 is YNNKEL (reference sequence).

This chain connects TRBV6-2 or TRBV6-3 to TRBJ2-7; 7 positions match TRBD1. The CDR3 is 16 amino acids. Trimming cost V 6 bases and J 2 bases; bases outside gene matches: 13. CDR1 is MNHEY, CDR2 SVGEGT, per germline. The chain's CDR3 is CASSPLGQIVTYEQYF. The CDR3, as DNA: TGTGCCAGCAGCCCCCTGGGACAGATCGTAACCTACGAGCAGTACTTC.

The chain recombines TRBV5-1 with TRBJ1-2; D unresolved. The CDR3 length is 14 residues. V lost 0 bases and J 0 bases, leaving 6 bases between the germline ends. Germline V gives CDR1 SGHRS, CDR2 YFSETQ. The CDR3 sequence: CASSLDLTNYGYTF. CDR3 DNA: TGCGCCAGCAGCTTGGACTTGACTAACTATGGCTACACCTTC.

The genes are TRBV4-1 and TRBJ2-7; maybe TRBD1 (5 bases). The CDR3 spans 16 residues. The ends were cut back, 1 base at V and 3 bases at J, with 16 bases in the middle. Germline V gives CDR1 MGHRA, CDR2 YSYEKL. As DNA, the CDR3 is TGCGCCAGCAGCCAAGGGTGGACAAGCTCGGTCTACGAGCAGTACTTC. As protein: CASSQGWTSSVYEQYF.

The chain links TRBV7-9 to TRBJ1-4; D is unresolved. CDR1 SEHNR and CDR2 FQNEAQ come from the germline V gene (reference sequence). The CDR3 totals 16 residues. Trimming cost V 5 bases and J 8 bases, with 21 bases left between them. Here the CDR3 DNA reads TGTGCCAGCAGCCCCCCCGAGAGGGCACGAGGAGAAAAACTGTTTTTT. Protein sequence: CASSPPERARGEKLFF.

The chain links TRBV5-4 to TRBJ2-1; the match to TRBD2 covers 8 bases. Germline CDR1 is SGHNT and CDR2 is YYREEE (reference sequence). V lost 3 bases to trimming and J lost 3 bases; unmatched junction nucleotides: 2. The CDR3 consists of 14 residues. The CDR3 protein is CASSSGGVYNEQFF. The CDR3 DNA reads TGTGCCAGCAGCTCGGGGGGGGTCTACAATGAGCAGTTCTTC. The complete variable domain, with remaining parts taken from reference TRBV5-4 and TRBJ2-1, reads ETGVTQSPTHLIKTRGQQVTLRCSSQSGHNTVSWYQQALGQGPQFIFQYYREEENGRGNFPPRFSGLQFPNYSSELNVNALELDDSALYLCASSSGGVYNEQFFGPGTRLTVL.

The chain combines TRBV12-3 or TRBV12-4 with TRBJ1-2, with D possibly TRBD1 on 6 matching bases. This CDR3 is built from 13 residues. The ends were cut back, 5 bases at V and 6 bases at J, with 13 bases in the middle. CDR3: CASSPYRVNGYTF. Written as DNA, the CDR3 is TGTGCCAGCAGTCCGTACAGGGTAAATGGCTACACCTTC.

The chain combines TRBV4-2 with TRBJ1-2; possibly TRBD1 for D (5 bases). V was cut by 1 base and J by 5 bases, with 14 bases left in between. CDR3 length: 15 residues. CDR1 is LGHNA, CDR2 YNFKEQ, per germline. CDR3 protein: CASSQGAGLGYGYTF. Written as DNA, the CDR3 is TGTGCCAGCAGCCAAGGGGCGGGGCTGGGGTATGGCTACACCTTC.

This clone came up a few times. V gene TRBV9 combines with J gene TRBJ2-7; 10 nucleotides agree with TRBD1. The CDR3 is 13 amino acids. Germline CDR1 is SGDLS and CDR2 is YYNGEE. J gave up 6 bases and V 1 base, and 1 base lay outside the gene matches. CDR3: CASSVWDRGEQYF. DNA for the CDR3: TGTGCCAGCAGCGTATGGGACAGGGGCGAGCAGTACTTC.

Only one count was recorded for this clone. The J gene is TRBJ2-2, the V gene TRBV30, with 14 bases that match TRBD2. This CDR3 is built from 18 residues. V shed 3 bases, J shed 4 bases, and the junction held 10 bases outside the gene matches. CDR1 and CDR2 from the germline V gene are GTSNPN and SVGIG (reference sequence). The CDR3 DNA sequence: TGTGCCTGGAGCCTTGGGACTAGCGGGGGTTTGGGCACCGGGGAGCTGTTTTTT. Its protein product is CAWSLGTSGGLGTGELFF.

The sample holds a few counts of this clone. This chain connects TRBV9 to TRBJ2-2; no clear D gene. This CDR3 has 13 residues. V lost 5 bases and J 3 bases, leaving 8 bases between the germline ends. Per germline, CDR1 SGDLS and CDR2 YYNGEE. The CDR3 DNA sequence: TGTGCCAGCAGTATCGTCCACACCGGGGAGCTGTTTTTT. It is translated as CASSIVHTGELFF.

The rearrangement joins TRBV18 to TRBJ2-2; D unresolved. Deletions cut 3 bases from V and 8 bases from J, with 7 bases between. Germline V lookup: CDR1 KGHSH, CDR2 LQKENI. This CDR3 has 12 residues. The CDR3 bases are TGTGCCAGCTCACCCTTACAGGGGGAGCTGTTTTTT. Translating gives CASSPLQGELFF.

The chain joins TRBV18 to TRBJ2-6, with 7 nucleotides matching TRBD2. CDR3 size: 20 residues. The germline gives CDR1 KGHSH, CDR2 LQKENI. Losses at the gene ends were 1 base for V and 4 bases for J; bases not matched to a gene: 16. The DNA for the CDR3 is TGTGCCAGCTCACCACTCTCCTCGGCAGGGAGGGTTTCCGGGGCCAACGTCCTGACTTTC. Translated, it gives CASSPLSSAGRVSGANVLTF.

CDR3 in DNA: TGTGCCAGCAGCTTAGATCGGGCGGGGGGGCGGAAGACCCAGTACTTC. Translating it yields CASSLDRAGGRKTQYF. The J gene is TRBJ2-5, the V gene TRBV11-2; 9 positions match TRBD2. This CDR3 has 16 residues. V trimming: 0 bases; J trimming: 6 bases; junction bases outside the gene matches: 8. CDR1 SGHAT and CDR2 FQNNGV come from the germline V gene.